This T cell receptor (beta chain) was sequenced in a study of T cells in Graves' hyperthyroidism and ophthalmopathy. General observations from the study: From stable hyperthyroidism, ophthalmopathy was separated by a 13 V-J model. Clonotypes that were expanded in thyroid above 0.001 mostly appeared in blood too.

Between the trimmed V and J ends, which lost 5 bases and 6 bases, there was a span of 8 bases. The CDR3 consists of 11 residues. Germline loops: CDR1 MNHNS, CDR2 SASEGT. Regions amplified from RNA transcripts were the TCR beta CDR3 regions. The HTBI set primed first-round TCR CDR3 RT-PCR. TCRdb called the multiplex PCR reads again in MiXCR, with one record for every CDR3 protein. The sample shows under 300,000 distinct CDR3 sequences, about 14% of them seen only once. This clonotype was recorded many times. As yet, its antigen is unknown. Disease duration under 2 months; hyperthyroidism patients were aged 18 to 65. Sample collection date corresponds to first hyperthyroidism diagnosis, prior to any ophthalmopathy symptoms.

The material sequenced was blood. The V and J genes are TRBV6-1 and TRBJ2-7; D is unclear. This clonotype was sampled from a woman in her 30s with Graves' hyperthyroidism that later progressed to Graves' ophthalmopathy. CDR3 sequence reads: CASSPGIEQYF. CDR3 in DNA: TGTGCCAGCAGTCCAGGTATCGAGCAGTACTTC.